This entry concerns a single T cell receptor (beta chain). The sample originates from a study of technical replicates of blood from four donors. Germline V gene sequence: CDR1 MDHEN, CDR2 SYDVKM. This CDR3 region has 15 residues. The V segment lost 4 bases and the J segment 5 bases; nucleotides outside the gene matches: 6. Using immunoSEQ multiplex PCR, the repertoire was profiled, and TCRdb retains in-frame clones only, with some absent. The sample lists roughly 73,000 clones; 85% to 95% were seen once. The sequencing sample was made of T cells isolated from PBMCs. The V call is TRBV28, the J call TRBJ2-1; TRBD1 matches 9 bases. The receptor was isolated from a human donor in good health. CDR3 nucleotides: TGTGCCAGCAGTTCTCCGGGACAGGGCAACAATGAGCAGTTCTTC. Translated, it gives CASSSPGQGNNEQFF.